Below are 29 T cell receptor beta chains sequenced from a single sample in a study of Ad26.COV2.S vaccination and SARS-CoV-2 variants. Using immunoSEQ multiplex PCR, the repertoire was profiled, and TCRdb retains in-frame clones only, with some absent. The sample has hundreds of thousands of clones, roughly nine tenths seen once. The treatment denotes: roughly 19 received Ad26.COV2.S at low or high dose, single or two shots; roughly five received placebo; per-sample allocation not given. The samples were gathered on day 63 after the first injection of vaccine or placebo. The sequencing here drew on peripheral blood, taken in a trial of Ad26.COV2.S vaccine versus placebo. All receptors come from a person between 18 and 65 years old who received the Ad26.COV2.S COVID-19 vaccine or a placebo.

The V and J genes are TRBV6-5 and TRBJ1-1; D not certain. CDR3 length: 14 residues. V lost 4 bases, J lost 7 bases, and 16 bases lay in between. Germline loops: CDR1 MNHEY, CDR2 SVGAGI. CDR3 loop: CASSLSGVGSEAFF. The CDR3 region has the DNA TGTGCCAGCAGTTTATCGGGAGTCGGTAGTGAAGCTTTCTTT.

This clone was recorded only once. The V and J genes are TRBV6-5 and TRBJ2-3, with D uncertain. Germline assignment: CDR1 MNHEY and CDR2 SVGAGI. Trimming pared 2 bases from V and 0 bases from J, leaving 9 bases between. The CDR3 runs 15 residues. The CDR3: CASSYIAGSTDTQYF. CDR3 DNA: TGTGCCAGCAGTTACATAGCAGGTAGCACAGATACGCAGTATTTT.

The chain is built from TRBV19 and TRBJ2-7; D might be TRBD1 (5 bases). Trimming shortened V by 1 base and J by 5 bases, and 15 bases separated the two germline ends. Looked up from germline, CDR1 is LNHDA and CDR2 is SQIVND (reference sequence). The CDR3 spans 15 residues. The CDR3 DNA follows: TGTGCCAGTAGTATAGGTCCAGGGCCAGTGAACGAGCAGTACTTC. Its protein product is CASSIGPGPVNEQYF. The entire variable domain, with the rest obtained from reference TRBV19 and TRBJ2-7, is as follows: DGGITQSPKYLFRKEGQNVTLSCEQNLNHDAMYWYRQDPGQGLRLIYYSQIVNDFQKGDIAEGYSVSREKKESFPLTVTSAQKNPTAFYLCASSIGPGPVNEQYFGPGTRLTVT.

In its sample, this clone was seen once. J is TRBJ2-5 and V is TRBV13, with unresolved D. V was clipped by 5 bases and J by 5 bases, with 18 bases between them. This CDR3 is 15 amino acids long. The germline gives CDR1 PRHDT, CDR2 FYEKMQ (reference sequence). In DNA, the CDR3 is TGTGCCAGCAGCCTTCGGACCGGAGCTTGGGAGACCCAGTACTTC. Its translation is CASSLRTGAWETQYF. Combining the CDR3 with reference TRBV13 and TRBJ2-5 gives the whole variable domain AAGVIQSPRHLIKEKRETATLKCYPIPRHDTVYWYQQGPGQDPQFLISFYEKMQSDKGSIPDRFSAQQFSDYHSELNMSSLELGDSALYFCASSLRTGAWETQYFGPGTRLLVL.

The V gene is TRBV6-2 or TRBV6-3, the J gene TRBJ1-6, with D unresolved. The V gene's germline CDR1 is MNHEY and CDR2 SVGEGT. The CDR3 is made up of 13 amino acids. The V gene lost 2 bases and the J gene lost 9 bases, with 8 bases spanning the gap. CDR3 loop: CASSYLGISPLHF. CDR3 in DNA: TGTGCCAGCAGTTACCTGGGAATTTCACCCCTCCACTTT.

The chain links TRBV19 to TRBJ1-2; no clear D. Germline assignment: CDR1 LNHDA and CDR2 SQIVND (reference sequence). With 6 bases removed from V and 4 bases from J, the gap between germline ends came to 18 bases. CDR3 length: 15 residues. DNA for the CDR3: TGTGCCAGTAGCAAGTTCCCCCGGGAGCCCTATGGCTACACCTTC. Its protein is CASSKFPREPYGYTF.

This chain joins TRBV4-3 and TRBJ2-5; TRBD1 might be the D (5 bases). The V and J ends lost 0 bases and 3 bases respectively, with 11 bases between them. Germline lookup yields CDR1 LGHNA and CDR2 YSLEER. This CDR3 is 15 amino acids long. CDR3 loop: CASSQEGSREETQYF. For the CDR3, the DNA is TGCGCCAGCAGCCAAGAAGGGTCCAGGGAAGAGACCCAGTACTTC.

In DNA, the CDR3 is TGTGCCAGCAGTCGCGAACCGGGACAATCTTACGAGCAGTACGTC. Protein: CASSREPGQSYEQYV. This sequence joins TRBV2 and TRBJ2-7, with D tentatively TRBD1 (6 bases). Germline V CDR1 and CDR2: SNHLY, FYNNEI. The V end lost 5 bases, the J end lost 4 bases, and 18 bases lay between the germline ends. This CDR3 contains 15 residues.

The chain carries TRBV5-1 and TRBJ1-4; D gene unclear. Germline values: CDR1 SGHRS, CDR2 YFSETQ. The CDR3 runs 15 residues. The ends were cut back, 5 bases at V and 0 bases at J, with 11 bases in the middle. The CDR3 DNA follows: TGCGCCAGCAGGGAAGGACCCGCAACTAATGAAAAACTGTTTTTT. Encoded protein: CASREGPATNEKLFF.

In this sample, this clone turned up once. The chain links TRBV6-5 to TRBJ1-2; 10 bases map to TRBD1. There are 14 residues in the CDR3. V trimming: 6 bases; J trimming: 8 bases; junction bases outside the gene matches: 9. CDR1 and CDR2 (germline): MNHEY, SVGAGI. Here the CDR3 reads CASSDRGRIWGYTF. CDR3 nucleotides: TGTGCCAGCAGCGACAGGGGGCGCATATGGGGCTACACCTTC.

The chain uses TRBV12-3 or TRBV12-4 and TRBJ2-1; no clear D. V lost 4 bases and J 10 bases, leaving 8 bases between the germline ends. The CDR3 length is 11 residues. CDR3 sequence: CASSSSAEQFF. As DNA, the CDR3 is TGTGCCAGCAGTTCCTCTGCGGAGCAGTTCTTC.

With respect to this clone: One junction end does not reproduce the germline sequence, and a read error may be involved. The genes are TRBV29-1 and TRBJ2-7; 8 nucleotides agree with TRBD2. Germline loops: CDR1 SQVTM, CDR2 ANQGSEA. The CDR3 is 11 amino acids. This CDR3 is CSPPPGGLEDF. In DNA form, the CDR3 reads TGCAGCCCCCCCCCGGGGGGACTAGAGGACTTC.

This sequence joins TRBV9 and TRBJ1-2, with D unresolved. V gave up 4 bases and J gave up 0 bases, with 4 bases separating them. CDR3 size: 12 residues. Germline values: CDR1 SGDLS, CDR2 YYNGEE. CDR3 sequence: CASSLANYGYTF. In DNA, the CDR3 is TGTGCCAGCAGCCTAGCTAACTATGGCTACACCTTC.

CDR3 protein: CASSYWSHKAFF. The CDR3 coding sequence is TGTGCCAGCAGTTACTGGAGTCACAAAGCTTTCTTT. This sequence joins TRBV6-2 or TRBV6-3 and TRBJ1-1; D gene uncertain. The germline CDR1 and CDR2 sequences are MNHEY and SVGEGT. The length of the CDR3 is 12 residues. The germline V and J ends were trimmed by 1 base and 9 bases, with 9 bases remaining between them.

The V gene is TRBV11-2, the J gene TRBJ1-2; D is perhaps TRBD1 (5 bases). Trimming pared 0 bases from V and 4 bases from J, leaving 9 bases between. There are 14 residues in the CDR3. Germline V lookup: CDR1 SGHAT, CDR2 FQNNGV. The CDR3 loop is CASSLDKGTYGYTF. CDR3 DNA sequence: TGTGCCAGCAGCTTAGATAAGGGGACCTATGGCTACACCTTC.

The chain links TRBV7-2 to TRBJ2-5; D is ambiguous. Between the trimmed V and J ends, which lost 2 bases and 5 bases, there was a span of 12 bases. CDR1 and CDR2 (germline): SGHTA, FQGNSA. This CDR3 is built from 14 residues. CDR3 nucleotide sequence: TGTGCCAGCAGCTTACTTCTCGGAGCGGAGACCCAGTACTTC. It specifies CASSLLLGAETQYF.

The chain recombines TRBV6-6 with TRBJ2-1, with TRBD1 identical over 7 bases. The CDR3 is 15 amino acids. Trimming at V came to 7 bases and at J to 10 bases, leaving 16 bases not matched to a gene. Germline lookup yields CDR1 MNHNY and CDR2 SVGAGI (reference sequence). For the CDR3, the DNA is TGTGCCAGCACCTCCCCGGCGAAGGGGGCAGGGGAGCAGTTCTTC. Translating gives CASTSPAKGAGEQFF.

V is TRBV12-3 or TRBV12-4 and J is TRBJ2-5, with D tentatively TRBD2 (5 bases). This CDR3 has 13 residues. V shed 3 bases and J shed 7 bases, with 12 bases lying between them. CDR3 nucleotide sequence: TGTGCCAGCAGTTTTGGAGCGGTCCCGACCCAGTACTTC. This gives the protein CASSFGAVPTQYF.

V is TRBV27 and J is TRBJ2-2; weak D call: TRBD1 (6 bases). Per germline, CDR1 MNHEY and CDR2 SMNVEV (reference sequence). The CDR3 spans 15 residues. V gave up 8 bases and J gave up 2 bases, with 15 bases separating them. CDR3 DNA: TGTGCCAGCCATCCAATGGGGGCTAACACCGGGGAGCTGTTTTTT. This codes for CASHPMGANTGELFF.

V gene TRBV11-3 combines with J gene TRBJ2-5; 9 bases are a match to TRBD2. The CDR3 extends over 15 amino acids. J gave up 2 bases and V 5 bases, and 6 bases lay outside the gene matches. CDR1 SGHNT and CDR2 YENEEA come from the germline V gene. CDR3 in amino acids: CASSPWTSDQETQYF. For the CDR3, the DNA is TGTGCCAGCAGCCCATGGACTAGCGATCAAGAGACCCAGTACTTC.

The J gene is TRBJ2-7, the V gene TRBV10-3; D assignment may be TRBD1 or TRBD2 (6 bases each). The CDR3 extends over 13 amino acids. The germline CDR1 and CDR2 sequences are ENHRY and SYGVKD. Trimming cost V 7 bases and J 2 bases, with 12 bases left between them. The CDR3, as DNA: TGTGCCATCAAGGGGGGAACCCCCTACGAGCAGTACTTC. The encoded protein is CAIKGGTPYEQYF.

The chain has TRBV9 and TRBJ2-3; D might be TRBD2 (6 bases). The ends were cut back, 3 bases at V and 6 bases at J, with 17 bases in the middle. CDR3 length: 15 residues. Germline assignment: CDR1 SGDLS and CDR2 YYNGEE. The CDR3 protein is CASSAGTHGGDTQYF. The CDR3 DNA is TGTGCCAGCAGCGCCGGGACCCACGGAGGGGATACGCAGTATTTT.

The gene calls are TRBV5-5 and TRBJ1-3; D unresolved. In germline, CDR1 is SGHKS, CDR2 YYEKEE (reference sequence). V was shortened by 2 bases and J by 0 bases, with 6 bases between the two germline ends. The CDR3 spans 14 residues. The CDR3 spells CASSLGSSGNTIYF. For the CDR3, the DNA is TGTGCCAGCAGCTTAGGGAGCTCTGGAAACACCATATATTTT.

J is TRBJ2-7 and V is TRBV9; D ambiguous. V dropped 6 bases and J dropped 2 bases, with 15 bases sitting between them. Germline assignment: CDR1 SGDLS and CDR2 YYNGEE. There are 14 residues in the CDR3. The DNA of the CDR3 is TGTGCCAGCAACCTCGCCGGGTCTCCCTACGAGCAGTACTTC. It codes for CASNLAGSPYEQYF.

The genes are TRBV7-2 and TRBJ1-4; D gene uncertain. CDR1 is SGHTA, CDR2 FQGNSA, per germline. The CDR3 length is 13 residues. V lost 4 bases and J lost 4, with 7 bases in between. The CDR3 here is CASSWALNEKLFF. The CDR3 bases are TGTGCCAGCAGCTGGGCCCTTAATGAAAAACTGTTTTTT.

The rearrangement joins TRBV5-1 to TRBJ2-1, with 7 bases matching TRBD1. There are 15 residues in the CDR3. Germline CDR1 is SGHRS and CDR2 is YFSETQ. The V gene end was trimmed by 4 bases and the J gene end by 5 bases; junction bases not matched to a gene: 9. CDR3 residues: CASSPYRGQHNEQFF. The CDR3 region has the DNA TGCGCCAGCAGCCCATACAGGGGCCAACACAATGAGCAGTTCTTC. Full variable domain (outside the CDR3, taken from reference TRBV5-1 and TRBJ2-1): KAGVTQTPRYLIKTRGQQVTLSCSPISGHRSVSWYQQTPGQGLQFLFEYFSETQRNKGNFPGRFSGRQFSNSRSEMNVSTLELGDSALYLCASSPYRGQHNEQFFGPGTRLTVL.

This chain links TRBV4-2 with TRBJ2-2; 8 bases line up with TRBD2. This CDR3 has 17 residues. The V and J ends lost 4 bases and 0 bases, in that order; junction bases with no gene match: 7. In germline, CDR1 is LGHNA, CDR2 YNFKEQ. In DNA form, the CDR3 reads TGTGCCAGCAGCCCCTCCGTACTAGCGGCGAACACCGGGGAGCTGTTTTTT. As protein: CASSPSVLAANTGELFF.

The chain couples TRBV5-1 to TRBJ1-6; 8 bases map to TRBD1. J lost 7 bases, V lost 3 bases, and 9 bases had no gene match. Per the germline V gene, CDR1 is SGHRS and CDR2 is YFSETQ. The CDR3 contains 16 residues. CDR3 protein: CASSSAGQGRNSPLHF. The CDR3 bases are TGCGCCAGCAGCTCAGCCGGACAGGGCCGCAATTCACCCCTCCACTTT.

The rearrangement joins TRBV7-8 to TRBJ2-7; a weak D match, TRBD1 (6 bases). Germline V lookup: CDR1 SGHVS, CDR2 FQNEAQ. V shed 1 base and J shed 0 bases, with 19 bases lying between them. This CDR3 contains 18 residues. CDR3: CASSLGLLGTTSSYEQYV. The CDR3 DNA is TGTGCCAGCAGCTTAGGATTGTTAGGGACAACTAGCTCCTACGAGCAGTACGTC.